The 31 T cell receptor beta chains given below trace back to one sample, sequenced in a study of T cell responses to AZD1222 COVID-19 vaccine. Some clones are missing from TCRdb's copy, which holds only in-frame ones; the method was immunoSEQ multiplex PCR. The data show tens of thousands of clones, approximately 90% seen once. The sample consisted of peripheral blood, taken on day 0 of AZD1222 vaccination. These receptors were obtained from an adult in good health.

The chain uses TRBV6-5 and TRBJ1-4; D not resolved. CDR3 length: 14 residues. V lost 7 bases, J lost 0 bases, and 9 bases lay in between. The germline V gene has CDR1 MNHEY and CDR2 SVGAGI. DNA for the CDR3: TGTGCCAGCAAAGGCACCGCAACTAATGAAAAACTGTTTTTT. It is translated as CASKGTATNEKLFF.

The CDR3 sequence: CASSPGGSYNEQFF. The CDR3 coding sequence is TGCGCCAGCAGCCCGGGGGGCTCCTACAATGAGCAGTTCTTC. V is TRBV5-1 and J is TRBJ2-1; 7 positions agree with TRBD2. Per germline, CDR1 SGHRS and CDR2 YFSETQ. The length of the CDR3 is 14 residues. J gave up 0 bases and V 4 bases, and 1 base lay outside the gene matches.

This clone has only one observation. CDR3: CASSLAVGSGGSYEQYF. In DNA form, the CDR3 reads TGCGCCAGCAGCTTGGCCGTGGGTAGCGGGGGCTCCTACGAGCAGTACTTC. V and J are TRBV5-1 and TRBJ2-7; 9 positions agree with TRBD2. CDR3 length equals 17 residues. CDR1 and CDR2 from the germline V gene are SGHRS and YFSETQ. The ends lost 0 bases at V and 0 bases at J; junction bases unmatched: 7.

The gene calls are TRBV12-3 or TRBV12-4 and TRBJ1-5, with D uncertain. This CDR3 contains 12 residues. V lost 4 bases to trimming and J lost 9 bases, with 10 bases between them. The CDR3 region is CASSWEGPPQHF. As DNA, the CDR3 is TGTGCCAGCAGTTGGGAAGGGCCGCCCCAGCATTTT.

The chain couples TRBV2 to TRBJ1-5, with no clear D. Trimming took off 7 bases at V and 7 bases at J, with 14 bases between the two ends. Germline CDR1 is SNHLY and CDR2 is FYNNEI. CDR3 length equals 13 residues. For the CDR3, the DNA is TGTGCCAGCACTATCTTATACGGGCAGCCCCAGCATTTT. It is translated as CASTILYGQPQHF.

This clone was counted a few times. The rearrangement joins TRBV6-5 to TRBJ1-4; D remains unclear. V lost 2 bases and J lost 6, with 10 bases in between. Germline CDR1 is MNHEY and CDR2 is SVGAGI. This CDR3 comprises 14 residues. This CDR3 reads CASSYRGPHEKLFF. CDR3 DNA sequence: TGTGCCAGCAGTTACCGAGGGCCGCATGAAAAACTGTTTTTT.

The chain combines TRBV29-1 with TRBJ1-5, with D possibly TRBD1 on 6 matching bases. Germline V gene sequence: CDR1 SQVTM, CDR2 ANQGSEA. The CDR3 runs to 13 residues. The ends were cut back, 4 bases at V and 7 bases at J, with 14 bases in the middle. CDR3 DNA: TGCAGCGTTGGACAGGCCCCAAGGCAGCCCCAGCATTTT. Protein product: CSVGQAPRQPQHF.

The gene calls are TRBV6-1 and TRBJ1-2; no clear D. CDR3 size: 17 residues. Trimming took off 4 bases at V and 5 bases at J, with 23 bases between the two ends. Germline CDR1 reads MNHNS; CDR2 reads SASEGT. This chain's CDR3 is CASSGADGISRTYGYTF. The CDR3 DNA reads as TGTGCCAGCAGTGGAGCGGACGGAATTTCACGTACTTATGGCTACACCTTC.

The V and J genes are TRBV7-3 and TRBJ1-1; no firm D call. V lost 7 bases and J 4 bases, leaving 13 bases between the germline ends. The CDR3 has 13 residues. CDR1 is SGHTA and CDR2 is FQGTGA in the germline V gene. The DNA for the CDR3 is TGTGCCAGCACTGAGCAGGCGGGCACTGAAGCTTTCTTT. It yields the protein CASTEQAGTEAFF.

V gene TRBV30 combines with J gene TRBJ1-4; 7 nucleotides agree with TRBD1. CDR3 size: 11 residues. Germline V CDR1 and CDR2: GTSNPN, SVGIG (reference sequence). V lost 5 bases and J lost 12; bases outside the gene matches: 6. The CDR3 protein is CAWGTANQLFF. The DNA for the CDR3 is TGTGCCTGGGGGACAGCTAACCAACTGTTTTTT.

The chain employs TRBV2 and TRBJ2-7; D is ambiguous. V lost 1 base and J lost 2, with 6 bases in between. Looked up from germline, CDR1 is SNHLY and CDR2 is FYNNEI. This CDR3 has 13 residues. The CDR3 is CASSEGVTYEQYF. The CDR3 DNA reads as TGTGCCAGCAGTGAAGGGGTGACCTACGAGCAGTACTTC.

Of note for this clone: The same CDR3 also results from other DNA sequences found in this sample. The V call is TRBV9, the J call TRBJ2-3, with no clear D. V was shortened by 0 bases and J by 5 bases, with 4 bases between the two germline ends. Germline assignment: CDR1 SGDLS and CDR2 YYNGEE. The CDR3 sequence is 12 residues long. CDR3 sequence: CASSVAGDTQYF. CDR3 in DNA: TGTGCCAGCAGCGTAGCCGGAGATACGCAGTATTTT.

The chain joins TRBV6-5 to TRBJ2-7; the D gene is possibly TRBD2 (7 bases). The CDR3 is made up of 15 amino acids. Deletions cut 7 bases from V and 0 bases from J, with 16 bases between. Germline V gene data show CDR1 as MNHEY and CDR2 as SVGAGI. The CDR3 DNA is TGTGCCAGCAAGGCCGGGGGGACAAACTCCTACGAGCAGTACTTC. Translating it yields CASKAGGTNSYEQYF.

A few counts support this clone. CDR3: CASSALTGRAEAFF. The CDR3 region has the DNA TGTGCCAGCAGTGCACTGACAGGGAGGGCTGAAGCTTTCTTT. The chain recombines TRBV9 with TRBJ1-1; 7 bases match TRBD1. V was clipped by 5 bases and J by 6 bases; unmatched bases: 10. CDR1 SGDLS and CDR2 YYNGEE come from the germline V gene. There are 14 residues in the CDR3.

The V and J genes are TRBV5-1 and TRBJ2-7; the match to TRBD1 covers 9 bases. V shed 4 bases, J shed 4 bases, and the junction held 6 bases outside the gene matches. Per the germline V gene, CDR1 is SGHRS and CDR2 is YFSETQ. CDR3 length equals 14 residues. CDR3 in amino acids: CASSQGQGWYEQYF. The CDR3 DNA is TGCGCCAGCAGCCAGGGACAGGGCTGGTACGAGCAGTACTTC.

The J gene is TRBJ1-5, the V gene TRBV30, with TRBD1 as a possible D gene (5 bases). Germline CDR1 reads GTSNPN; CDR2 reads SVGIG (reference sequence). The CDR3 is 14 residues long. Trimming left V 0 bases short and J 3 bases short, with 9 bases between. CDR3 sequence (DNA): TGTGCCTGGAGTGTTTCAGGGAACAATCAGCCCCAGCATTTT. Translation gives CAWSVSGNNQPQHF.

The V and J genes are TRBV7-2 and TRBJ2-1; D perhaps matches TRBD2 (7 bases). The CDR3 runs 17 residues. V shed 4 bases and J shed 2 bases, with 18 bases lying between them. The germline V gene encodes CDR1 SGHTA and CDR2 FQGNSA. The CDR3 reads CASSSMGGGGPYNEQFF. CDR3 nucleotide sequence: TGTGCCAGCAGCTCCATGGGGGGCGGGGGCCCCTACAATGAGCAGTTCTTC.

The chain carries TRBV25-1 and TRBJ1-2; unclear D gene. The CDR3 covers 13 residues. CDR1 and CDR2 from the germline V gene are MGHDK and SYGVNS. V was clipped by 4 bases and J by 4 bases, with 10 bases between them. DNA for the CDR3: TGTGCCAGCAGTGTAGGTCCCGGCTATGGCTACACCTTC. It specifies CASSVGPGYGYTF.

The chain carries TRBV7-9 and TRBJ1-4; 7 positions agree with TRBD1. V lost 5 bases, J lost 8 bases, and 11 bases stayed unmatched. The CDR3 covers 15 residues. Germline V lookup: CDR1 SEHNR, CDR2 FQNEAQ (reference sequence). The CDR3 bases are TGTGCCAGCAGCCCATACAGGGGAGGGAGCGAAAAACTGTTTTTT. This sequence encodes CASSPYRGGSEKLFF. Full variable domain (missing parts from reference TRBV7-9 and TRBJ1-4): DTGVSQNPRHKITKRGQNVTFRCDPISEHNRLYWYRQTLGQGPEFLTYFQNEAQLEKSRLLSDRFSAERPKGSFSTLEIQRTEQGDSAMYLCASSPYRGGSEKLFFGSGTQLSVL.

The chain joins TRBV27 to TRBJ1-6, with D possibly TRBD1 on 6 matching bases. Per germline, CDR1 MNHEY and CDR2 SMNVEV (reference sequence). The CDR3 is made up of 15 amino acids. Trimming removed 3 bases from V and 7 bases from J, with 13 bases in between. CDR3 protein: CASSFQGLSNSPLHF. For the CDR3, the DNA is TGTGCCAGCAGTTTTCAGGGGTTGAGCAATTCACCCCTCCACTTT.

The DNA of the CDR3 is TGCGCCAGCAGCCCTCGACAGGGGACTAACTATGGCTACACCTTC. It specifies CASSPRQGTNYGYTF. This chain joins TRBV5-1 and TRBJ1-2, with 8 nucleotides matching TRBD1. Looked up from germline, CDR1 is SGHRS and CDR2 is YFSETQ. J gave up 0 bases and V 4 bases, and 5 bases lay outside the gene matches. The CDR3 runs to 15 residues.

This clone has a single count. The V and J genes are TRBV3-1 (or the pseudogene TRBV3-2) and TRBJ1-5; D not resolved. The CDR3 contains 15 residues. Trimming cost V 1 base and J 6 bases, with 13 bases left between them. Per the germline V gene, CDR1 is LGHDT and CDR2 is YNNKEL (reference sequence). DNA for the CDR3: TGTGCCAGCAGCCAAGGCCTTGGAGGTGCTCAGCCCCAGCATTTT. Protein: CASSQGLGGAQPQHF.

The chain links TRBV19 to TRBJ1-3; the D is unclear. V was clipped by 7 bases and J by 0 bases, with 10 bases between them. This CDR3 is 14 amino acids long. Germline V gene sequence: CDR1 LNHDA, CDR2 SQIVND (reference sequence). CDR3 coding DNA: TGTGCCAGTAACCGGGAATTCTCTGGAAACACCATATATTTT. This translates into CASNREFSGNTIYF.

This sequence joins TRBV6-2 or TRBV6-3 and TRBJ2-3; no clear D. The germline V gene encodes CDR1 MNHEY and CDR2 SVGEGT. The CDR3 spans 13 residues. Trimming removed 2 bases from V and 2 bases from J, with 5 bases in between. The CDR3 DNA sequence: TGTGCCAGCAGTTACGGAATCACAGATACGCAGTATTTT. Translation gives CASSYGITDTQYF.

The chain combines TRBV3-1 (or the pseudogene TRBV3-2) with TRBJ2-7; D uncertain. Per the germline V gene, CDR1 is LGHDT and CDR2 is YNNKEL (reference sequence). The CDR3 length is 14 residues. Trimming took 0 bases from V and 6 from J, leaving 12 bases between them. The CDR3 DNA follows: TGTGCCAGCAGCCAAGATACCCTAGTGCGCGAGCAGTACTTC. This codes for CASSQDTLVREQYF.

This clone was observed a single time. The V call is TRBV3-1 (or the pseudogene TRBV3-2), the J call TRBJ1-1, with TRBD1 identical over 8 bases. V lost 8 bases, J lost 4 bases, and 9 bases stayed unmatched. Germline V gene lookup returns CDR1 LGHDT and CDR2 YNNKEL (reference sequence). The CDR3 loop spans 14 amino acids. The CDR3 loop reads CASQHATGATEAFF. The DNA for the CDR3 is TGTGCCAGCCAGCATGCGACAGGGGCCACTGAAGCTTTCTTT.

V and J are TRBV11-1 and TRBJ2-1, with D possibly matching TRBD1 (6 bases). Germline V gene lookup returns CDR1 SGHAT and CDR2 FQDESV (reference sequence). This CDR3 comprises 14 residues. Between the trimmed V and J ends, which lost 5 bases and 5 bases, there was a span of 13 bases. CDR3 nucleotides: TGTGCCAGCAGCCCCCGGACAGTCCACAATGAGCAGTTCTTC. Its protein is CASSPRTVHNEQFF.

The CDR3 loop is CASSHGHYYGYTF. DNA of the CDR3: TGTGCCAGCAGCCACGGACATTACTATGGCTACACCTTC. The chain joins TRBV3-1 (or the pseudogene TRBV3-2) to TRBJ1-2; tentative D call: TRBD1 (5 bases). CDR3 size: 13 residues. Deletions cut 3 bases from V and 3 bases from J, with 8 bases between. Germline V gene sequence: CDR1 LGHDT, CDR2 YNNKEL (reference sequence).

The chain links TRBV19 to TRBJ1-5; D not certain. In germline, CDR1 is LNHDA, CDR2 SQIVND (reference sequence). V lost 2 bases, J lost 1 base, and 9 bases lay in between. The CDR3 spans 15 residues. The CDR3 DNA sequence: TGTGCCAGTAGTATAAAGGGAACGAGCAATCAGCCCCAGCATTTT. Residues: CASSIKGTSNQPQHF.

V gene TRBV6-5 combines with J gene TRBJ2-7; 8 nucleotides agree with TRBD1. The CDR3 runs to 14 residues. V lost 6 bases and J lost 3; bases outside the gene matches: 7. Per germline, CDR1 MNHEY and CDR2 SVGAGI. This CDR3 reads CASSRQQGGYEQYF. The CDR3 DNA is TGTGCCAGCAGCCGTCAACAGGGGGGCTACGAGCAGTACTTC.

The CDR3 loop is CASTGSGANVLTF. The CDR3 bases are TGTGCCAGTACAGGGTCTGGGGCCAACGTCCTGACTTTC. This chain links TRBV12-3 or TRBV12-4 with TRBJ2-6; tentatively, D is TRBD1 (6 bases). The CDR3 sequence is 13 residues long. V dropped 9 bases and J dropped 1 base, with 7 bases sitting between them.